The 11 T cell receptor beta chains given below trace back to one sample, sequenced in a study of regulatory T cells in long-lasting Graves disease. The sample's time point: newly diagnosed GD, antithyroid drugs for less than 3 months. Preparation of the TCR library used RNA extracted from PBMCs. Researchers made TCR beta libraries by using iRepertoire HTBI primers and running Arm-PCR on CDR3 regions. One entry per CDR3 protein, called by TCRdb with MiXCR from the multiplex PCR reads. The sample yields 600,000 to 650,000 distinct CDR3 sequences, around 15% seen once. These same records also appear under a second study, on T cells in Graves' hyperthyroidism and ophthalmopathy.

Material: peripheral blood mononuclear cells (PBMCs), obtained at new diagnosis, from a patient treated with antithyroid drugs. The receptor source for this set is a woman in her twenties or thirties with Graves disease.

This clonotype was counted ten times or more. An end of the junction does not agree with germline; a read error may underlie this. This chain links TRBV5-1 with TRBJ2-7, with 9 bases aligning to TRBD1. Germline loops: CDR1 SGHRS, CDR2 YFSETQ. CDR3 size: 14 residues. The chain's CDR3 is CASSPGGQGYEQYF. CDR3 nucleotide sequence: TGTGCCAGCTCACCAGGGGGACAGGGATACGAGCAGTACTTC.

The chain uses TRBV19 and TRBJ2-3; 14 nucleotides match TRBD2. V gave up 8 bases and J gave up 8 bases; unmatched junction bases: 9. The CDR3 sequence is 15 residues long. Germline-derived CDR1 and CDR2 are LNHDA and SQIVND (reference sequence). The chain's CDR3 is CASGDTGLAGATQYF. The CDR3 nucleotides are TGTGCCAGTGGGGACACGGGACTAGCGGGAGCTACGCAGTATTTT.

The chain combines TRBV7-2 with TRBJ2-2; the match to TRBD1 covers 7 bases. The CDR3 is made up of 14 amino acids. Trimming at V came to 4 bases and at J to 5 bases, leaving 4 bases not matched to a gene. Germline CDR1 reads SGHTA; CDR2 reads FQGNSA. In DNA, the CDR3 is TGTGCCAGCAGCTGGGACAGAACTACCGGGGAGCTGTTTTTT. Translation gives CASSWDRTTGELFF.

This clonotype was seen ten or more times. V gene TRBV14 combines with J gene TRBJ2-1; D is undetermined. The CDR3 length is 17 residues. V was clipped by 4 bases and J by 8 bases, with 24 bases between them. The germline V gene encodes CDR1 SGHDN and CDR2 FVKESK. CDR3 in amino acids: CASSPPVWAENNYEQFF. In DNA form, the CDR3 reads TGTGCCAGCAGCCCGCCGGTCTGGGCGGAGAATAATTATGAGCAGTTCTTC.

There are many counts of this clonotype. This sequence joins TRBV6-1 and TRBJ1-3; D unresolved. CDR1 is MNHNS and CDR2 is SASEGT in the germline V gene. The CDR3 runs to 14 residues. V gave up 10 bases and J gave up 0 bases, with 13 bases separating them. CDR3 coding DNA: TGTGCCACCTCGACCCCGAGCTCTGGAAACACCATATATTTT. Translated, it gives CATSTPSSGNTIYF.

Of note for this clonotype: A much larger clone is a single base away; this may be a read error. The J gene is TRBJ2-7, the V gene TRBV12-3 or TRBV12-4, with 12 nucleotides matching TRBD1. The CDR3 is 13 residues long. V was clipped by 5 bases and J by 7 bases; unmatched bases: 3. For the CDR3, the DNA is TGTGCCAGCAGTGGGACAGGGGGCAATGAGCAGTACTTC. This sequence encodes CASSGTGGNEQYF.

This clonotype was detected only a few times. This chain connects TRBV19 to TRBJ1-5; 7 bases fit TRBD1. Losses at the gene ends were 5 bases for V and 3 bases for J; bases not matched to a gene: 7. This CDR3 comprises 15 residues. Germline V gene data show CDR1 as LNHDA and CDR2 as SQIVND (reference sequence). The CDR3 DNA sequence: TGTGCCAGTAGTTGGGGACAGCGAAACAATCAGCCCCAGCATTTT. As protein: CASSWGQRNNQPQHF.

This clonotype was seen a few times. This may be a read error, as it is one base from a much larger clone. The rearrangement uses TRBV7-9 and TRBJ2-1; 9 bases are shared with TRBD1. Germline CDR1 SEHNR, CDR2 FQNEAQ (reference sequence). This CDR3 region has 14 residues. CDR3 DNA: TGTGCCGGCAGCTTACAGGGGGCTCGGAATGAGCAGTTCTTC. Translating it yields CAGSLQGARNEQFF.

This clonotype was found a few times. The chain has TRBV20-1 and TRBJ2-7; D call uncertain. From germline, CDR1 is DFQATT and CDR2 SNEGSKA (reference sequence). V was clipped by 3 bases and J by 6 bases, with 21 bases between them. This CDR3 is built from 15 residues. In DNA form, the CDR3 reads TGCAGTGCTAGGCTCCACAGAGATGGGATCGGCGAGCAGTACTTC. Amino acids: CSARLHRDGIGEQYF.

V is TRBV28 and J is TRBJ2-1; TRBD2 agrees at 7 bases. The germline V gene encodes CDR1 MDHEN and CDR2 SYDVKM. The CDR3 sequence is 18 residues long. V was pared by 6 bases and J by 7 bases, with 21 bases of the junction left unmatched. The CDR3 loop reads CASRRTGTSGLRANEQFF. CDR3 sequence (DNA): TGTGCCAGCAGGCGAACCGGGACCTCGGGACTAAGGGCGAATGAGCAGTTCTTC.

The sample holds a few counts of this clonotype. The chain is built from TRBV9 and TRBJ2-7; 9 bases match TRBD2. V dropped 0 bases and J dropped 0; count of bases not matched to a gene: 4. CDR1 SGDLS and CDR2 YYNGEE come from the germline V gene. The CDR3 spans 16 residues. The CDR3 loop reads CASSVGAGGPSYEQYF. The DNA of the CDR3 is TGTGCCAGCAGCGTAGGGGCGGGAGGGCCCTCCTACGAGCAGTACTTC.